These T cell receptor beta chains were read from a single sample in a study of T cell responses to AZD1222 COVID-19 vaccine. Measured with immunoSEQ multiplex PCR; TCRdb has only the in-frame clones, and not every one. The sample yields 80,000 or so clones, about nine tenths seen once. The input for sequencing was peripheral blood, taken on day 0 of MenACWY control vaccination. The source is an adult in good health. Each CDR3 is given with its conserved first and last residue. Fields, in order: V gene, clone size, J gene, D gene, CDR3 DNA, CDR3 protein. D genes are given only for firm matches. Clone size is shown for a subset of rows, as once, few, many or a class of expanded clone.

TRBV27,once,TRBJ1-5,TRBD1,TGTGCCAGCAGTTCTCAGGGGGGGGCGAATCAGCCCCAGCATTTT,CASSSQGGANQPQHF
TRBV19,-,TRBJ1-5,-,TGTGCCAGTAGTATTCGAGAGGGGATGGGGCCTCAGCCCCAGCATTTT,CASSIREGMGPQPQHF
TRBV5-4,-,TRBJ2-1,TRBD2,TGTGCCAGCAGCTTGGGGGGACTAGCGGGAGCCTACAATGAGCAGTTCTTC,CASSLGGLAGAYNEQFF
TRBV11-1,once,TRBJ1-5,-,TGTGCCAGCAGCTTAGGCCCAAATCAGCCCCAGCATTTT,CASSLGPNQPQHF
TRBV5-3,-,TRBJ2-7,TRBD2,TGTGCCAGGTTTACTAGCGGGGAACCTCCTCTGGAAGAGCAGTACTTC,CARFTSGEPPLEEQYF
TRBV6-2/TRBV6-3,-,TRBJ2-3,TRBD2,TGTGCCAGCAGTTACTCGGCTAGCGGGAGTGCAGATACGCAGTATTTT,CASSYSASGSADTQYF
TRBV27,-,TRBJ2-3,-,TGTGCCAGCAGTTTATCGAAGGGGTCACGCACAGATACGCAGTATTTT,CASSLSKGSRTDTQYF
TRBV6-5,-,TRBJ1-2,-,TGTGCCAGCACCCCTAGGACACAAAACTATGGCTACACCTTC,CASTPRTQNYGYTF
TRBV20-1,-,TRBJ2-4,-,TGCAGTGCTATCCAGGACATTCAGTACTTC,CSAIQDIQYF
TRBV7-2,-,TRBJ1-1,-,TGTGCCAGCAGCTTAGGGTCCGGGGTTGGTACTGAAGCTTTCTTT,CASSLGSGVGTEAFF